This T cell receptor beta chain was identified during a study of blood T cell repertoires in COVID-19. Germline V gene sequence: CDR1 KGHDR, CDR2 SFDVKD. The CDR3 totals 20 residues. V was clipped by 0 bases and J by 1 base, with 23 bases between them. Profiled with immunoSEQ multiplex PCR; TCRdb holds only in-frame clones, not every one. The sample holds roughly 150,000 clones, over 75% seen once. Material for sequencing was PBMCs or T cells enriched from blood (not recorded which). This TCR was recovered from a man between 50 and 59 years old in a cohort exposed to, infected with or recovered from COVID-19 (not recorded which). The rearrangement uses TRBV24-1 and TRBJ1-1, with D unclear. The CDR3 spells CATSDLLRRSGNLWNTEAFF. CDR3 in DNA: TGTGCCACCAGTGATTTGCTTAGAAGGTCGGGGAATTTGTGGAACACTGAAGCTTTCTTT.